This T cell receptor beta chain comes out of a study of blood T cells in healthy people across ages. Together with a sample-barcoded 5' primer, a J-beta primer mix was included in a second PCR lasting about 7 to 11 cycles. TCRdb reprocessed the 5' RACE reads with MiXCR, giving one entry per CDR3 protein. Of about a million distinct CDR3 sequences detected, approximately 38% appear once; the ten largest clones hold about 12%. This clonotype originated in a young man in good health. The source material was blood.

CDR3 sequence (DNA): TGCAGTGCTAGCGATCTAGGACTAGCCGCATCCCAAGAGACCCAGTACTTC. Translating gives CSASDLGLAASQETQYF. This rearrangement joins TRBV20-1 to TRBJ2-5; 8 bases map to TRBD2. This CDR3 region has 17 residues. With V trimmed by 3 bases and J by 1 base, 13 bases remained unmatched. From germline, CDR1 is DFQATT and CDR2 SNEGSKA (reference sequence).